These 13 T cell receptor beta chains originate from one sample sequenced in a study of cytomegalovirus exposure and HLA in healthy donors listed by TCRdb under 2017. Library preparation used the immunoSEQ multiplex PCR assay. For the multiplex PCR, a mixture combining 60 forward primers for TCR Vbeta segments and 13 reverse primers for TCR Jbeta segments was used. In its TCRdb copy, this immuneACCESS table keeps in-frame sequences only and misses some clones. Where compared with another copy, unresolved V genes explain less than half of these, and the others have no known cause. A total of 220,000 or so clones appear in this sample, approximately 78% of them only once. The ten largest make up 3.8% of the sample. Sequenced sample: PBMCs. These receptors were taken from a male donor in good health and CMV-seronegative.

The chain uses TRBV6-5 and TRBJ2-7, with 7 bases aligning to TRBD1. V lost 8 bases to trimming and J lost 0 bases; unmatched junction nucleotides: 1. Germline V gene lookup returns CDR1 MNHEY and CDR2 SVGAGI. CDR3 length: 12 amino acids. For the CDR3, the DNA is TGTGCCAGCGGGACAGCCTCCTACGAGCAGTACTTC. It yields the protein CASGTASYEQYF.

V is TRBV7-3 and J is TRBJ2-1; 9 positions agree with TRBD2. V lost 1 base and J lost 5; bases outside the gene matches: 6. CDR3 length equals 16 residues. Germline-derived CDR1 and CDR2 are SGHTA and FQGTGA. The CDR3 protein is CASSLKTAGGNNEQFF. CDR3 nucleotide sequence: TGTGCCAGCAGCTTAAAAACAGCGGGAGGCAACAATGAGCAGTTCTTC.

The V call is TRBV7-3, the J call TRBJ1-5; a weak D match, TRBD1 (5 bases). The CDR3 is 14 amino acids. Germline loops: CDR1 SGHTA, CDR2 FQGTGA. The ends were cut back, 5 bases at V and 4 bases at J, with 12 bases in the middle. The CDR3 reads CASSQSGGNQPQHF. The CDR3 DNA reads as TGTGCCAGCAGCCAAAGCGGGGGGAATCAGCCCCAGCATTTT. The full variable domain, its missing parts supplied by reference TRBV7-3 and TRBJ1-5, is GAGVSQTPSNKVTEKGKYVELRCDPISGHTALYWYRQSLGQGPEFLIYFQGTGAADDSGLPNDRFFAVRPEGSVSTLKIQRTERGDSAVYLCASSQSGGNQPQHFGDGTRLSIL.

The chain combines TRBV25-1 with TRBJ1-2; D may be TRBD1 (5 bases). The ends were cut back, 2 bases at V and 0 bases at J, with 13 bases in the middle. The CDR3 has 16 residues. CDR1 is MGHDK, CDR2 SYGVNS, per germline. Written as DNA, the CDR3 is TGTGCCAGCAGTGAACAGGGATTAGCTCCTAACTATGGCTACACCTTC. Its translation is CASSEQGLAPNYGYTF.

This chain links TRBV2 with TRBJ2-3, with D possibly being TRBD2 (7 bases). Germline V gene data show CDR1 as SNHLY and CDR2 as FYNNEI. The CDR3 consists of 16 residues. The V and J ends lost 7 bases and 2 bases respectively, with 19 bases between them. The chain's CDR3 is CASKLQRGALTDTQYF. The DNA of the CDR3 is TGTGCCAGCAAACTACAACGGGGGGCCCTCACAGATACGCAGTATTTT.

The chain couples TRBV5-1 to TRBJ2-5, with 11 positions matching TRBD2. CDR1 is SGHRS, CDR2 YFSETQ, per germline. The CDR3 runs 17 residues. The V and J ends lost 3 bases and 8 bases, in that order; junction bases with no gene match: 15. The CDR3 here is CASSSAGRTSGYDTQYF. CDR3 sequence (DNA): TGCGCCAGCAGCTCGGCCGGGCGGACTAGCGGGTATGATACCCAGTACTTC. The variable domain in full, completed from reference TRBV5-1 and TRBJ2-5, reads KAGVTQTPRYLIKTRGQQVTLSCSPISGHRSVSWYQQTPGQGLQFLFEYFSETQRNKGNFPGRFSGRQFSNSRSEMNVSTLELGDSALYLCASSSAGRTSGYDTQYFGPGTRLLVL.

This chain links TRBV10-1 with TRBJ2-3; 9 bases match TRBD2. After removal of 7 bases from V and 5 bases from J, the junction contained 7 bases not matched to a gene. Germline-derived CDR1 and CDR2 are WNHNN and SYGVQD (reference sequence). This CDR3 region has 14 residues. The CDR3 spells CASNRREGLDTQYF. The CDR3 DNA is TGCGCCAGCAACCGGCGGGAGGGATTAGATACGCAGTATTTT.

The chain has TRBV5-4 and TRBJ1-1; 8 positions agree with TRBD1. Germline V gene sequence: CDR1 SGHNT, CDR2 YYREEE (reference sequence). The length of the CDR3 is 19 residues. The J segment lost 0 bases and the V segment lost 5 bases, leaving 18 bases of the junction unmatched. The CDR3 DNA sequence: TGTGCCAGCAGTAACGCCAGGTCGCGGGACAGGTACCTGAACACTGAAGCTTTCTTT. Translating gives CASSNARSRDRYLNTEAFF.

The chain joins TRBV28 to TRBJ2-3; TRBD1 agrees at 7 bases. From germline, CDR1 is MDHEN and CDR2 SYDVKM. Losses at the gene ends were 5 bases for V and 6 bases for J; bases not matched to a gene: 2. This CDR3 region has 12 residues. The CDR3 bases are TGTGCCAGCAGTATGGACAGGGATACGCAGTATTTT. It encodes CASSMDRDTQYF. Together with reference TRBV28 and TRBJ2-3, the CDR3 gives the full variable domain: DVKVTQSSRYLVKRTGEKVFLECVQDMDHENMFWYRQDPGLGLRLIYFSYDVKMKEKGDIPEGYSVSREKKERFSLILESASTNQTSMYLCASSMDRDTQYFGPGTRLTVL.

The chain joins TRBV9 to TRBJ2-5; tentatively, D is TRBD1 (5 bases). Germline V gives CDR1 SGDLS, CDR2 YYNGEE. The V end was cut by 4 bases, the J end by 4 bases, with 14 bases between. This CDR3 spans 14 amino acids. As DNA, the CDR3 is TGTGCCAGCAGCACCCCCAGGGTCGGAGAGACCCAGTACTTC. Encoded protein: CASSTPRVGETQYF.

A few counts support this clone. V is TRBV28 and J is TRBJ2-7, with D maybe TRBD2 (5 bases). V was cut by 5 bases and J by 2 bases, with 16 bases left in between. Germline CDR1 and CDR2: MDHEN and SYDVKM. CDR3 length: 15 residues. DNA of the CDR3: TGTGCCAGCAGTCCTTTCGGGGAAAGGGCCTACGAGCAGTACTTC. Its protein is CASSPFGERAYEQYF.

The rearrangement links TRBV28 to TRBJ1-2; D unresolved. Trimming stripped 5 bases from V and 2 bases from J, with 12 bases between. The length of the CDR3 is 14 residues. The germline V gene encodes CDR1 MDHEN and CDR2 SYDVKM. CDR3 sequence reads: CASSPLRRNYGYTF. The CDR3 DNA is TGTGCCAGCAGTCCCTTGCGGAGAAACTATGGCTACACCTTC.

This clone appeared a few times. The chain joins TRBV7-9 to TRBJ1-5; no definite D call. Trimming removed 1 base from V and 4 bases from J, with 2 bases in between. This CDR3 comprises 12 residues. Germline V gene data show CDR1 as SEHNR and CDR2 as FQNEAQ (reference sequence). The CDR3 region is CASSLVNQPQHF. The CDR3 nucleotides are TGTGCCAGCAGCTTAGTAAATCAGCCCCAGCATTTT. The whole variable domain, filled in from reference TRBV7-9 and TRBJ1-5, reads DTGVSQNPRHKITKRGQNVTFRCDPISEHNRLYWYRQTLGQGPEFLTYFQNEAQLEKSRLLSDRFSAERPKGSFSTLEIQRTEQGDSAMYLCASSLVNQPQHFGDGTRLSIL.